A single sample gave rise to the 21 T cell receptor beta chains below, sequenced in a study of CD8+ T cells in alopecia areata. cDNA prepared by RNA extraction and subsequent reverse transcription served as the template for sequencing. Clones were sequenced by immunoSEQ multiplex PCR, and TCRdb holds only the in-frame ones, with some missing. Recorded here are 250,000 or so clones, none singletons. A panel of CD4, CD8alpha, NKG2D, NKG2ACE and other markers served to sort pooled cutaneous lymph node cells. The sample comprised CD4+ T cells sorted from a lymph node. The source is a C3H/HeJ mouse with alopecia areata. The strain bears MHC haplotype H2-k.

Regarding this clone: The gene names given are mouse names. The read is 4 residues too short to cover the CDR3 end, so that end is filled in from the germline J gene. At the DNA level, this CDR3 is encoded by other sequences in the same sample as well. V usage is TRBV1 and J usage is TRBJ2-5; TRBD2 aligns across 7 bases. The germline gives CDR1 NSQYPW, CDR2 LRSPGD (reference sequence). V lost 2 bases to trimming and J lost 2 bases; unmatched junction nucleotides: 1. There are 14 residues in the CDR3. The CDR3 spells CTCSALGGQDTQYF. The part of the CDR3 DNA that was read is TGCACCTGCAGTGCATTGGGGGGCCAAGAC.

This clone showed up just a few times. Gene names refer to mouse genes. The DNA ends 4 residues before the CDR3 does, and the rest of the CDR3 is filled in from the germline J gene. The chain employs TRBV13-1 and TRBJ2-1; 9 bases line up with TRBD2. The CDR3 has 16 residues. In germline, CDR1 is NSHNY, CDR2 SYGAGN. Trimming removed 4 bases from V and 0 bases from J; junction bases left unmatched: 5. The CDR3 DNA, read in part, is TGTGCCAGCAGTCGCCCTGGGGGGGATAACTATGCT. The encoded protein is CASSRPGGDNYA. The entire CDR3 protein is CASSRPGGDNYAEQFF.

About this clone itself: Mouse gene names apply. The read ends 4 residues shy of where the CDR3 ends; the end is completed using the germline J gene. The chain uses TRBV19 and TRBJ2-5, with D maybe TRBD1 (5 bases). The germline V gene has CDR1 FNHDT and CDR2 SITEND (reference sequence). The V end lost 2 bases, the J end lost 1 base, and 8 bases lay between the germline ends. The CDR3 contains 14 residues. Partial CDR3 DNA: TGTGCCAGCAGTATGCCCAGGGACCAAGAC. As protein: CASSMPRDQD. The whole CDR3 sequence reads CASSMPRDQDTQYF.

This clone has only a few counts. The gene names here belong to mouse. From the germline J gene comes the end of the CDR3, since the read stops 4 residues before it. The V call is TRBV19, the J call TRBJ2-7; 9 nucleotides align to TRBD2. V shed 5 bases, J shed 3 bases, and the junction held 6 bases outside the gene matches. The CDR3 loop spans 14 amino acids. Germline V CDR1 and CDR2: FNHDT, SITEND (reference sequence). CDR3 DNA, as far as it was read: TGTGCCAGCAGCCCGACTGGGGGTAACTAT. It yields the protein CASSPTGGNY. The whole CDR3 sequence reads CASSPTGGNYEQYF.

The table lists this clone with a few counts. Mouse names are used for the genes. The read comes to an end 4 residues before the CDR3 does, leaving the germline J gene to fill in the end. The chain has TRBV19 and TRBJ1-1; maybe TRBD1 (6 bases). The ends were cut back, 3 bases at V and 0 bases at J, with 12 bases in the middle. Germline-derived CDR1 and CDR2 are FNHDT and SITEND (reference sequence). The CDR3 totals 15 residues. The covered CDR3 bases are TGTGCCAGCAGTACCCGGGACACAGCAAACACA. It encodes CASSTRDTANT. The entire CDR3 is CASSTRDTANTEVFF.

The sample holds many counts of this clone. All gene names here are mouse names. The part of the CDR3 DNA that was read is TGTGCCAGCAGTGAGGGACAGCCAAACTATGCT. Its protein product is CASSEGQPNYA. The full CDR3 reads CASSEGQPNYAEQFF. The chain recombines TRBV13-3 with TRBJ2-1, with 7 bases identical to TRBD1. Sequencing ends 4 residues short of the CDR3 end; the germline J gene provides the rest. This CDR3 has 15 residues. V gave up 2 bases and J gave up 1 base; unmatched junction bases: 3. Germline V lookup: CDR1 NNHDY, CDR2 SYVADS.

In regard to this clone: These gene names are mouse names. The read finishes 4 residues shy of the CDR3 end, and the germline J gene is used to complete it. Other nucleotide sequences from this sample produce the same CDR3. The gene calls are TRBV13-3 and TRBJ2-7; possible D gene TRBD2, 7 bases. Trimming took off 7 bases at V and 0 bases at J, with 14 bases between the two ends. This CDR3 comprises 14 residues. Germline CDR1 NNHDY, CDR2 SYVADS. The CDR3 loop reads CASSARGGSYEQYF. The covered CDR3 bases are TGTGCCAGCTCCGCGAGGGGGGGCTCCTAT.

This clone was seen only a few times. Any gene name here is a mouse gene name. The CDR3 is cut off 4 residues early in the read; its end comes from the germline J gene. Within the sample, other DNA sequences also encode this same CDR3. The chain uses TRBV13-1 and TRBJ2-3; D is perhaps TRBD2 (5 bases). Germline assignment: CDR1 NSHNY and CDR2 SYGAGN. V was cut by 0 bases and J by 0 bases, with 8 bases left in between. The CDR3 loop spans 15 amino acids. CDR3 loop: CASSDGWTSAETLYF. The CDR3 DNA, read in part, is TGTGCCAGCAGTGATGGGTGGACTAGTGCAGAA.

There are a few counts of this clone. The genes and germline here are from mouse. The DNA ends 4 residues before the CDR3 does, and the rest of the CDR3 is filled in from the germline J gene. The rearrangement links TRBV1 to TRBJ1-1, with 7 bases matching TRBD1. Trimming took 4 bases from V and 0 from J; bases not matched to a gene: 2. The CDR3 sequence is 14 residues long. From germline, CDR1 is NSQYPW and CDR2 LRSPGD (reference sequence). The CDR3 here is CTCSEGQSNTEVFF. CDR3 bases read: TGCACCTGCAGTGAGGGACAGTCAAACACA.

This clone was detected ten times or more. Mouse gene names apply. This chain's CDR3 is CASSRGQANSDYTF. The sequenced CDR3 bases are TGTGCTAGCAGTAGGGGACAAGCAAACTCC. This chain joins TRBV17 and TRBJ1-2; D is possibly TRBD1 (6 bases). Read data end 4 residues before the CDR3 end; the end is taken from the germline J gene. CDR3 length: 14 residues. CDR1 is MNHDT, CDR2 YYDKIL, per germline. V was shortened by 3 bases and J by 0 bases, with 8 bases between the two germline ends.

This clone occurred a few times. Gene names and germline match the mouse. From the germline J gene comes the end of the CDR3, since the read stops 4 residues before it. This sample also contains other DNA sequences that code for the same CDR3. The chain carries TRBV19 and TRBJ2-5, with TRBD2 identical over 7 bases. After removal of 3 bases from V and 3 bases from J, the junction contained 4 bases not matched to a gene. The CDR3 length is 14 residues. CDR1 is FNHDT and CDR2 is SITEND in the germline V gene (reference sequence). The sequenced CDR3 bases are TGTGCCAGCAGTAGGCTGGGGGTTCAAGAC. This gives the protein CASSRLGVQD. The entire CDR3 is CASSRLGVQDTQYF. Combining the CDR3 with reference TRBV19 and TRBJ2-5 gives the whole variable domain GGIITQTPKFLIGQEGQKLTLKCQQNFNHDTMYWYRQDSGKGLRLIYYSITENDLQKGDLSEGYDASREKKSSFSLTVTSAQKNEMAVFLCASSRLGVQDTQYFGPGTRLLVL.

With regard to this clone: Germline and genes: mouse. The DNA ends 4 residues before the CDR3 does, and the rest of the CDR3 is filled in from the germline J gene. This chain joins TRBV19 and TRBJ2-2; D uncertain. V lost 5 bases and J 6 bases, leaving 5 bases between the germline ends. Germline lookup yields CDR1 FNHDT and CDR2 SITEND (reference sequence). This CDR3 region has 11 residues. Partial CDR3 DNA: TGTGCCAGCAGCCAGCCCGGG. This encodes CASSQPG. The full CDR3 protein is CASSQPGQLYF.

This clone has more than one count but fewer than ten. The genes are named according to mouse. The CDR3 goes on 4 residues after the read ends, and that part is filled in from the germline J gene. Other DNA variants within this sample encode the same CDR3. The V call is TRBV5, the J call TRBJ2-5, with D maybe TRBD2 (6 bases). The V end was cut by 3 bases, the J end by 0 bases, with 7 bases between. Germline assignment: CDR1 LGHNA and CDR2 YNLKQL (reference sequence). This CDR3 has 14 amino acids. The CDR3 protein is CASSHWGNQDTQYF. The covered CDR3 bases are TGTGCCAGCAGCCACTGGGGTAACCAAGAC.

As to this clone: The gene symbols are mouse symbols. The DNA read from the CDR3 is TGTGCCAGCAACCGGGACTGGCAAGAC. Translating it yields CASNRDWQD. The whole CDR3 region reads CASNRDWQDTQYF. V gene TRBV13-1 combines with J gene TRBJ2-5; 8 bases are shared with TRBD2. The read terminates 4 residues before the CDR3 end, so the remaining end is supplied by the germline J gene. V gave up 6 bases and J gave up 3 bases; unmatched junction bases: 3. CDR1 NSHNY and CDR2 SYGAGN come from the germline V gene. This CDR3 spans 13 amino acids.

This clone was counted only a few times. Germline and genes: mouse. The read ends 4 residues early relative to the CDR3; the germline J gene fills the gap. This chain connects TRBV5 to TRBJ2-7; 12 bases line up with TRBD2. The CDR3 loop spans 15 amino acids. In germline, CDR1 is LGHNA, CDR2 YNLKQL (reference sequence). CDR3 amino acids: CASSQQGLGGYEQYF. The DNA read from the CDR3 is TGTGCCAGCAGCCAACAGGGACTGGGGGGATAT.

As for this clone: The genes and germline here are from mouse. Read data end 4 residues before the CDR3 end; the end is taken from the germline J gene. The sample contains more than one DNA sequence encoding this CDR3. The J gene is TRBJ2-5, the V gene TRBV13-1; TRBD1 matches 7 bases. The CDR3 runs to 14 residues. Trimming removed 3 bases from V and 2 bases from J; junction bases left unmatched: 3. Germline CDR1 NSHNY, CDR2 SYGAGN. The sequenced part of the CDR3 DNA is TGTGCCAGCAGTGGCCGGGACAGCCAAGAC. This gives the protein CASSGRDSQD. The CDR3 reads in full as CASSGRDSQDTQYF.

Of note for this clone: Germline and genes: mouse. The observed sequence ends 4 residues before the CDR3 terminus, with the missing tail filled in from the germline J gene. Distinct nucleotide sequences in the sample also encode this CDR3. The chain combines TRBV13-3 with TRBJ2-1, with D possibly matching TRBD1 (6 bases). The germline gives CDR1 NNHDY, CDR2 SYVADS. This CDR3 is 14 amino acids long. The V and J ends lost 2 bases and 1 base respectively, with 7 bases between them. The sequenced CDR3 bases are TGTGCCAGCAGTGAAGACAGGAACTATGCT. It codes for CASSEDRNYA. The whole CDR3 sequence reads CASSEDRNYAEQFF.

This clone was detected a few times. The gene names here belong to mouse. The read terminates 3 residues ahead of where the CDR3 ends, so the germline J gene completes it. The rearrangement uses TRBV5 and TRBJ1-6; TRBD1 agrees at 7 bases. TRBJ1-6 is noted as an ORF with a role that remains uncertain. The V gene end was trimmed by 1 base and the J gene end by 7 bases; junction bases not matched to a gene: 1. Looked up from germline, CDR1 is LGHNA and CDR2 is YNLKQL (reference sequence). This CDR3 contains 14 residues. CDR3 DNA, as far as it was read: TGTGCCAGCAGCCAAGCCAGGGGGAATTCGCCC. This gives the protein CASSQARGNSP. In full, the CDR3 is CASSQARGNSPLYF.

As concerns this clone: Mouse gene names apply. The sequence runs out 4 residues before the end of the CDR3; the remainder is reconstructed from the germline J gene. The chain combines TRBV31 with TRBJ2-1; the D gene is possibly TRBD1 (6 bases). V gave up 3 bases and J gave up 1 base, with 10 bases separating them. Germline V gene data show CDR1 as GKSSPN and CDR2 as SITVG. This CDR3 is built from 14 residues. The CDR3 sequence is CAWRGQLNYAEQFF. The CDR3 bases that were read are TGTGCCTGGAGGGGACAACTGAACTATGCT.

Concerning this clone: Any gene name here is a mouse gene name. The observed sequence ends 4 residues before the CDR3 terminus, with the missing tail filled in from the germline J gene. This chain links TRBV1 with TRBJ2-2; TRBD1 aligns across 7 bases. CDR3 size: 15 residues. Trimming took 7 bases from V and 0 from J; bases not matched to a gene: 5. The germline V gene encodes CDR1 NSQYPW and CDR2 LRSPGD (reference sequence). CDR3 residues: CTCIRGTANTGQLYF. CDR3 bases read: TGCACCTGCATCAGAGGGACAGCAAACACCGGG.

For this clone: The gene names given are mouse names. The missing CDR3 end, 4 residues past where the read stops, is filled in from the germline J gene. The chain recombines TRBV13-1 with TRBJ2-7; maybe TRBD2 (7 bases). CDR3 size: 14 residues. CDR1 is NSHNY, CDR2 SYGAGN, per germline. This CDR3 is CASSDGEGGYEQYF. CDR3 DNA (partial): TGTGCCAGCAGTGATGGAGAGGGGGGGTAT.